A single sample is the source of the 31 T cell receptor beta chains below, sequenced in a study of CD4 and CD8 cells across lung adenocarcinoma regions. One entry per CDR3 protein results from TCRdb running MiXCR on the PCR reads. The sample gives about 9,000 distinct CDR3 sequences, about 45% of which show up once; 15% to 20% is in the top ten. The sample consisted of CD4+ T cells from the margin of a lung tumor. Receptor source: a female donor with lung adenocarcinoma. The CD4 and CD8 labels of this study may be unreliable.

Within the sample, this clonotype is medium-sized. The chain is built from TRBV10-2 and TRBJ2-5; D not resolved. Germline CDR1 reads WSHSY; CDR2 reads SAAADI. Deletions cut 6 bases from V and 5 bases from J, with 13 bases between. This CDR3 is 13 amino acids long. The CDR3 sequence: CASRDSASETQYF. The CDR3 DNA reads TGCGCCAGCAGGGATTCGGCCAGTGAGACCCAGTACTTC.

Relative to its sample, this clonotype is medium-sized. The chain recombines TRBV6-5 with TRBJ2-1, with 10 bases lining up with TRBD2. The DNA end lines up better with TRBJ2-7; the J call may be wrong. Per germline, CDR1 MNHEY and CDR2 SVGAGI. The CDR3 loop spans 15 amino acids. Written as DNA, the CDR3 is TGTGCCAGCAGTTACTCCAGCGGGGGGGCCCATGAGCAGTACTTC. Its translation is CASSYSSGGAHEQYF.

A remark on this clonotype: The junction departs from germline at one end; a sequencing error may be responsible. V is TRBV6-1 and J is TRBJ2-3; TRBD2 might be the D (5 bases). CDR1 and CDR2 from the germline V gene are MNHNS and SASEGT. This CDR3 is built from 16 residues. CDR3 amino acids: CASRWHGSRDTDTQYF. The CDR3, as DNA: TGTGCCAGCAGGTGGCATGGGAGCCGCGACACAGATACGCAGTATTTC.

By proportion, this clonotype is medium-sized. The CDR3 DNA is TGTGCCAGCAGTTTTAGGGACAGGTCCGATACGCAGTATTTT. This gives the protein CASSFRDRSDTQYF. The chain couples TRBV27 to TRBJ2-3; 8 bases match TRBD1. CDR1 is MNHEY, CDR2 SMNVEV, per germline (reference sequence). The CDR3 covers 14 residues. V shed 3 bases, J shed 6 bases, and the junction held 5 bases outside the gene matches.

This sequence joins TRBV6-1 and TRBJ1-4; no firm D call. Per the germline V gene, CDR1 is MNHNS and CDR2 is SASEGT. This CDR3 spans 12 amino acids. The V and J ends lost 6 bases and 14 bases respectively, with 16 bases between them. In nucleotides, the CDR3 is TGTGCCAGCAGCGTAGACCGAACAAGGCTGTTTTTT. This codes for CASSVDRTRLFF.

CDR3 sequence (DNA): TGTGCCAGCCGCCCTGGAGGACTAGCGACATCCAGGGGGACAGATACGCAGTATTTT. Translated: CASRPGGLATSRGTDTQYF. The V call is TRBV27, the J call TRBJ2-3, with 9 bases matching TRBD2. V trimming: 8 bases; J trimming: 3 bases; junction bases outside the gene matches: 21. Germline V CDR1 and CDR2: MNHEY, SMNVEV (reference sequence). The CDR3 is made up of 19 amino acids.

The chain recombines TRBV4-1 with TRBJ2-5; TRBD2 is a possible D gene (6 bases). The closer fit of TRBJ2-7 to the DNA end suggests the J call may be wrong. The CDR3 loop spans 15 amino acids. Germline CDR1 reads MGHRA; CDR2 reads YSYEKL. The DNA for the CDR3 is TGCGCCAGCAGGCGGGAAGACAGCGGCTCCTACGAGCAGTACTTC. Protein product: CASRREDSGSYEQYF.

The chain uses TRBV11-3 and TRBJ2-3; D is uncertain. The V gene's germline CDR1 is SGHNT and CDR2 YENEEA. CDR3 length: 14 amino acids. V gave up 0 bases and J gave up 7 bases, with 11 bases separating them. The CDR3, as DNA: TGTGCCAGCAGCTTAGACGCTGGCATTAATACGCAGTATTTT. Residues: CASSLDAGINTQYF.

The chain recombines TRBV12-3 or TRBV12-4 with TRBJ1-1, with D unclear. The CDR3 consists of 14 residues. Trimming pared 5 bases from V and 0 bases from J, leaving 10 bases between. The CDR3 loop is CASSPQIMNTEAFF. As DNA, the CDR3 is TGTGCCAGCAGTCCTCAGATCATGAACACTGAAGCTTTCTTT.

The chain combines TRBV6-1 with TRBJ2-5; the D gene is possibly TRBD2 (5 bases). Germline values: CDR1 MNHNS, CDR2 SASEGT. The germline V and J ends were trimmed by 7 bases and 11 bases, with 20 bases remaining between them. The CDR3 loop spans 13 amino acids. DNA for the CDR3: TGTGCCAGCACCCGAGCGGTAGAAAACGTTCAGTACTTC. Protein product: CASTRAVENVQYF.

The chain joins TRBV6-1 to TRBJ2-1; weak D call: TRBD2 (6 bases). The CDR3 sequence is 20 residues long. Germline CDR1 and CDR2: MNHNS and SASEGT. The V and J ends lost 0 bases and 10 bases respectively, with 31 bases between them. CDR3 residues: CASSEAASPLFAGTPAEQFF. DNA for the CDR3: TGTGCCAGCAGTGAAGCGGCGAGTCCCCTCTTTGCGGGGACCCCGGCCGAGCAGTTCTTC.

This chain's CDR3 is CASSQEPLDTNYGYTF. The CDR3 nucleotides are TGCGCCAGCAGCCAAGAACCTCTTGACACCAACTATGGCTACACCTTC. J is TRBJ1-2 and V is TRBV4-1; no definite D call. V was pared by 0 bases and J by 2 bases, with 13 bases between. CDR1 is MGHRA and CDR2 is YSYEKL in the germline V gene. The length of the CDR3 is 16 residues.

On this clonotype itself: The germline gene is not matched at one end of the junction; a read error may be the cause. The V gene is TRBV6-2 or TRBV6-3, the J gene TRBJ2-4; D is uncertain. The germline V gene has CDR1 MNHEY and CDR2 SVGEGT. The CDR3 contains 12 residues. As DNA, the CDR3 is TGTGCCAGCAGTTACTCTTCCCAGACCGTCCACTTC. Protein sequence: CASSYSSQTVHF.

Relative to its sample, this clonotype is medium-sized. The chain couples TRBV7-2 to TRBJ2-7, with a weak D call TRBD1 (6 bases). The V end was cut by 5 bases, the J end by 0 bases, with 20 bases between. This CDR3 spans 17 amino acids. From germline, CDR1 is SGHTA and CDR2 FQGNSA. The CDR3 DNA follows: TGTGCCAGCAGCACCGTTGGGGGCCCTTTGAGCTCCTACGAGCAGTACTTC. This codes for CASSTVGGPLSSYEQYF. Filled out from reference TRBV7-2 and TRBJ2-7, the complete variable domain reads GAGVSQSPSNKVTEKGKDVELRCDPISGHTALYWYRQSLGQGLEFLIYFQGNSAPDKSGLPSDRFSAERTGGSVSTLTIQRTQQEDSAVYLCASSTVGGPLSSYEQYFGPGTRLTVT.

This clonotype showed up many times. CDR3 protein: CASSYMGQASPGAFF. For the CDR3, the DNA is TGTGCCAGCAGTTATATGGGACAGGCGTCCCCTGGGGCTTTCTTT. V gene TRBV6-5 combines with J gene TRBJ1-1; TRBD1 matches at 8 bases. The CDR3 is 15 amino acids. The ends lost 3 bases at V and 11 bases at J; junction bases unmatched: 14. Germline-derived CDR1 and CDR2 are MNHEY and SVGAGI.

This clonotype was picked up many times. This chain uses TRBV14 with TRBJ2-3, with unresolved D. Trimming removed 4 bases from V and 6 bases from J, with 5 bases in between. The CDR3 contains 11 residues. CDR1 and CDR2 from the germline V gene are SGHDN and FVKESK. The CDR3 loop reads CASSLTDTQYF. The CDR3 region has the DNA TGTGCCAGCAGCCTGACCGATACGCAGTATTTT.

For this clonotype: One junction end does not reproduce the germline sequence, and a read error may be involved. This chain links TRBV9 with TRBJ2-3; D is unclear. This CDR3 comprises 14 residues. Germline V gene lookup returns CDR1 SGDLS and CDR2 YYNGEE. The CDR3 DNA follows: TGCCCCAGCATCCAGGCTGTGAGCACAGATACGCAGTATTTT. This gives the protein CPSIQAVSTDTQYF.

In this sample, this clonotype turned up many times. The V gene is TRBV7-8, the J gene TRBJ2-3; 12 positions agree with TRBD2. This CDR3 spans 18 amino acids. With 0 bases clipped from V and 4 bases from J, the junction kept 8 bases outside the gene matches. Germline V gives CDR1 SGHVS, CDR2 FQNEAQ. The CDR3 here is CASSLAWASGRVSDTQYF. The CDR3 DNA sequence: TGTGCCAGCAGCTTAGCGTGGGCTAGCGGGAGGGTATCAGATACGCAGTATTTT.

This chain connects TRBV19 to TRBJ2-7; a weak D match, TRBD2 (5 bases). CDR3 length: 13 residues. Trimming left V 5 bases short and J 7 bases short, with 15 bases between. Germline CDR1 reads LNHDA; CDR2 reads SQIVND (reference sequence). The CDR3, as DNA: TGTGCCAGTAGTGTCCGGGGAACGGGGGAGCAGTACTTC. It yields the protein CASSVRGTGEQYF.

This clonotype was seen more than once but under ten times. This chain joins TRBV11-2 and TRBJ2-5, with TRBD2 matching over 12 bases. This CDR3 is 15 amino acids long. Germline-derived CDR1 and CDR2 are SGHAT and FQNNGV. V shed 2 bases and J 5 bases; nucleotides not matched to a gene: 3. The CDR3 here is CASSLLGTSGETQYF. CDR3 coding DNA: TGTGCCAGCAGCTTACTAGGGACTAGCGGGGAGACCCAGTACTTC.

The rearrangement joins TRBV11-3 to TRBJ2-1, with 11 bases fitting TRBD2. The CDR3 runs to 18 residues. Germline lookup yields CDR1 SGHNT and CDR2 YENEEA. The trim removed 1 base at V and 5 bases at J, leaving 10 bases unmatched. CDR3 residues: CASSLGGVSGRANNEQFF. The CDR3 DNA reads TGTGCCAGCAGCTTAGGCGGTGTTAGCGGGAGGGCAAACAATGAGCAGTTCTTC.

This clonotype has just a few counts. V is TRBV6-1 and J is TRBJ1-2; D is uncertain. V lost 6 bases, J lost 0 bases, and 11 bases lay in between. In germline, CDR1 is MNHNS, CDR2 SASEGT. This CDR3 comprises 14 residues. DNA of the CDR3: TGTGCCAGCAGGCGAGGCGGAGCTAACTATGGCTACACCTTC. Translation: CASRRGGANYGYTF.

This chain links TRBV6-5 with TRBJ2-4; 9 nucleotides line up with TRBD2. CDR1 MNHEY and CDR2 SVGAGI come from the germline V gene. This CDR3 region has 15 residues. V lost 0 bases, J lost 13 bases, and 10 bases stayed unmatched. This CDR3 is CASSYSAGGENTQYF. The CDR3 DNA is TGTGCCAGCAGTTACTCAGCGGGAGGCGAAAACACCCAGTACTTC.

This chain joins TRBV6-1 and TRBJ2-1, with 7 bases lining up with TRBD2. The DNA matches TRBJ2-7 better at its end, which makes the J call doubtful. The V gene's germline CDR1 is MNHNS and CDR2 SASEGT. This CDR3 is built from 14 residues. The CDR3 sequence: CASSRDYRSYEQYF. The DNA of the CDR3 is TGTGCCAGCAGCAGGGACTATAGATCCTACGAGCAGTACTTC.

The CDR3: CASSGGRAQDIQYF. The CDR3 coding sequence is TGTGCCAGCAGCGGGGGCCGAGCCCAAGACATCCAGTACTTC. The V call is TRBV6-1, the J call TRBJ2-5; possibly TRBD1 or TRBD2 for D (6 bases each). CDR3 length: 14 amino acids. CDR1 and CDR2 from the germline V gene are MNHNS and SASEGT. The V gene lost 6 bases and the J gene lost 10 bases, with 21 bases spanning the gap.

This clonotype is termed medium-sized (0.01 to 0.1%). At one end the junction does not follow the germline gene, possibly because of a read error. CDR3 sequence: CASSFEAAWDF. The CDR3 nucleotides read TGTGCCAGCAGTTTTGAAGCGGCCTGGGACTTC. The V call is TRBV27, the J call TRBJ2-1; maybe TRBD2 (5 bases). Germline V gene data show CDR1 as MNHEY and CDR2 as SMNVEV (reference sequence). The CDR3 length is 11 residues.

The rearrangement uses TRBV5-1 and TRBJ1-6; 10 bases match TRBD1. This CDR3 has 16 amino acids. CDR1 is SGHRS and CDR2 is YFSETQ in the germline V gene. V lost 3 bases, J lost 10 bases, and 10 bases stayed unmatched. The CDR3 is CASSSAGDRGLSPLHF. The DNA for the CDR3 is TGCGCCAGCAGCTCCGCAGGAGACAGGGGGCTGTCACCCCTCCACTTT.

The sample holds one count of this clonotype. The gene calls are TRBV6-1 and TRBJ2-2, with TRBD2 identical over 8 bases. The DNA end is more similar to TRBJ2-3, so the J call may be wrong. This CDR3 spans 18 amino acids. From germline, CDR1 is MNHNS and CDR2 SASEGT. CDR3 sequence (DNA): TGTGCCAGCTCCTACCAACCAAGTCGGGGGGGGAGCACAGAGGAGCAGTATTTT. Translation gives CASSYQPSRGGSTEEQYF.

The chain employs TRBV10-2 and TRBJ2-2; TRBD2 agrees at 10 bases. The J call may be faulty, since TRBJ2-3 better matches the DNA end. Germline V lookup: CDR1 WSHSY, CDR2 SAAADI. The CDR3 loop spans 16 amino acids. CDR3 DNA: TGCGCCAGCAGTTTAGGGACTAGCGTGAGCACAGGTGCGCAGTATTTT. Amino acid sequence: CASSLGTSVSTGAQYF.

The CDR3 region has the DNA TGTGCCAGCAGTGAAGCCCCCGAGGCAGGCGGGGGCTACACCTTC. Translated, it gives CASSEAPEAGGGYTF. V gene TRBV6-1 combines with J gene TRBJ1-2, with no clear D. Deletions cut 0 bases from V and 8 bases from J, with 16 bases between. CDR3 size: 15 residues. In germline, CDR1 is MNHNS, CDR2 SASEGT.

This clonotype was counted ten times or more. J is TRBJ2-3 and V is TRBV7-2; D is possibly TRBD2 (5 bases). V gave up 0 bases and J gave up 4 bases, with 11 bases separating them. Germline V gives CDR1 SGHTA, CDR2 FQGNSA. This CDR3 comprises 15 residues. The CDR3 loop is CASSLAGVYADTQYF. The DNA of the CDR3 is TGTGCCAGCAGCTTAGCGGGAGTTTACGCAGATACGCAGTATTTT.